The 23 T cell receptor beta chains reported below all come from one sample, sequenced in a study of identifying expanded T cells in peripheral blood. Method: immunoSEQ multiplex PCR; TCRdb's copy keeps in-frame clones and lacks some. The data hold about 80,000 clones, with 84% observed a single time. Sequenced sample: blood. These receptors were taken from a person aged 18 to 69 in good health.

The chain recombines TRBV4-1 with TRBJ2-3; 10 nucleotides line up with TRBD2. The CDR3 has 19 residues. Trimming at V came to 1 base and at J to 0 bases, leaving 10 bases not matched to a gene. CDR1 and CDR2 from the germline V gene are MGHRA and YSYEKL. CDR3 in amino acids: CASSQARLAGEYSTDTQYF. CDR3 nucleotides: TGCGCCAGCAGCCAAGCTAGGCTAGCGGGAGAGTATAGCACAGATACGCAGTATTTT.

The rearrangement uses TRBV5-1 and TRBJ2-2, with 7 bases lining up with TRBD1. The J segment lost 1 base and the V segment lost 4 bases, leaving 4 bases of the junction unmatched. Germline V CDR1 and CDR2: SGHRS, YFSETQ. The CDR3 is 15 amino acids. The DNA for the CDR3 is TGCGCCAGCAGCGTAGGGGGCGTGAACACCGGGGAGCTGTTTTTT. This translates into CASSVGGVNTGELFF. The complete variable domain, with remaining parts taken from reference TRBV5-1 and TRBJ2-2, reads KAGVTQTPRYLIKTRGQQVTLSCSPISGHRSVSWYQQTPGQGLQFLFEYFSETQRNKGNFPGRFSGRQFSNSRSEMNVSTLELGDSALYLCASSVGGVNTGELFFGEGSRLTVL.

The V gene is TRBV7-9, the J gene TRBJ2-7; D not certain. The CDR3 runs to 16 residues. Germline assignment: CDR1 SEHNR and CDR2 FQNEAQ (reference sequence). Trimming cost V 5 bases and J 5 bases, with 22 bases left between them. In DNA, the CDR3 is TGTGCCAGCAGCCCCCCCCGGTGGATAAAGAGCCACGAGCAGTACTTC. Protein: CASSPPRWIKSHEQYF.

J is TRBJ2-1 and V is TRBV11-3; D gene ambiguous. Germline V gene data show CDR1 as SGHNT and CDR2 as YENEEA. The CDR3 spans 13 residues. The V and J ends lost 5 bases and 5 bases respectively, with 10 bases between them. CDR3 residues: CASSPGTNNEQFF. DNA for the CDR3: TGTGCCAGCAGCCCAGGAACAAACAATGAGCAGTTCTTC.

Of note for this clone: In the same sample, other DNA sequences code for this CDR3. In DNA, the CDR3 is TGTGCCAGCAGTTACGGCGGGAGTCCCTACAATGAGCAGTTCTTC. It codes for CASSYGGSPYNEQFF. The chain couples TRBV6-5 to TRBJ2-1; 7 bases are a match to TRBD2. The germline CDR1 and CDR2 sequences are MNHEY and SVGAGI. Trimming at V came to 2 bases and at J to 2 bases, leaving 3 bases not matched to a gene. CDR3 size: 15 residues.

As DNA, the CDR3 is TGTGCCAGCAGCAAACAGGAGAGCATTCAGTACTTC. This codes for CASSKQESIQYF. The chain combines TRBV7-2 with TRBJ2-4, with D perhaps TRBD1 (5 bases). CDR3 size: 12 residues. Germline assignment: CDR1 SGHTA and CDR2 FQGNSA. V lost 5 bases to trimming and J lost 9 bases, with 11 bases between them. The full variable domain, completed using reference TRBV7-2 and TRBJ2-4, is GAGVSQSPSNKVTEKGKDVELRCDPISGHTALYWYRQSLGQGLEFLIYFQGNSAPDKSGLPSDRFSAERTGGSVSTLTIQRTQQEDSAVYLCASSKQESIQYFGAGTRLSVL.

The CDR3 coding sequence is TGTGCCAGCAGCCCCTTCGGACAAAGAGACTCTGGGGCCAACGTCCTGACTTTC. It specifies CASSPFGQRDSGANVLTF. This chain connects TRBV7-3 to TRBJ2-6; possible D gene TRBD1, 5 bases. The V and J ends lost 5 bases and 0 bases respectively, with 17 bases between them. This CDR3 contains 18 residues. Looked up from germline, CDR1 is SGHTA and CDR2 is FQGTGA.

In nucleotides, the CDR3 is TGCAGCGGTGGCAGGGGGAACGAGCAGTACTTC. Translation: CSGGRGNEQYF. The genes are TRBV29-1 and TRBJ2-7, with 7 bases that match TRBD1. Germline-derived CDR1 and CDR2 are SQVTM and ANQGSEA. This CDR3 is built from 11 residues. Trimming removed 7 bases from V and 5 bases from J; junction bases left unmatched: 5.

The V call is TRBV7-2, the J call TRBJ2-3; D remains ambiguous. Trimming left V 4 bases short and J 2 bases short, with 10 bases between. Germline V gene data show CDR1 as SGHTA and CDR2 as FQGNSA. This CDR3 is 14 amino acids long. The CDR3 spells CASSWNPSTDTQYF. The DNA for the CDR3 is TGTGCCAGCAGCTGGAACCCGTCCACAGATACGCAGTATTTT.

The CDR3 region has the DNA TGTGCCAGCAGTTTACCTACAGGGGGGGGATATGGCTACACCTTC. Translated: CASSLPTGGGYGYTF. This chain uses TRBV28 with TRBJ1-2; 8 nucleotides align to TRBD1. Germline-derived CDR1 and CDR2 are MDHEN and SYDVKM. Losses at the gene ends were 2 bases for V and 5 bases for J; bases not matched to a gene: 7. CDR3 size: 15 residues.

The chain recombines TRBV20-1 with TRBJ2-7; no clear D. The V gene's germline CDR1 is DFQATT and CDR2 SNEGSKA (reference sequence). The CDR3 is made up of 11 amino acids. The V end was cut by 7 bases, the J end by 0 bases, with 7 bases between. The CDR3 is CSGYSSYEQYF. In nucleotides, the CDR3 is TGCAGTGGTTACAGCTCCTACGAGCAGTACTTC.

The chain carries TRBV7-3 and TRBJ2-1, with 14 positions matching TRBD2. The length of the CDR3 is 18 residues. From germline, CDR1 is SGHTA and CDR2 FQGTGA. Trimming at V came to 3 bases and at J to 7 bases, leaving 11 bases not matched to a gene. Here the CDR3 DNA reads TGTGCCAGCAGCTTCACCGGGACTAGCGGGAGATCTGGTAATGAGCAGTTCTTC. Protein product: CASSFTGTSGRSGNEQFF.

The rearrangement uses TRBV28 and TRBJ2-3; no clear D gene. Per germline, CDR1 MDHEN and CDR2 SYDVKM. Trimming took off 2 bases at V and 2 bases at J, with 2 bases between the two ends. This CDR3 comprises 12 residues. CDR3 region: CASSLITDTQYF. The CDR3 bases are TGTGCCAGCAGTTTAATCACAGATACGCAGTATTTT. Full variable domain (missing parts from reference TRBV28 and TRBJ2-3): DVKVTQSSRYLVKRTGEKVFLECVQDMDHENMFWYRQDPGLGLRLIYFSYDVKMKEKGDIPEGYSVSREKKERFSLILESASTNQTSMYLCASSLITDTQYFGPGTRLTVL.

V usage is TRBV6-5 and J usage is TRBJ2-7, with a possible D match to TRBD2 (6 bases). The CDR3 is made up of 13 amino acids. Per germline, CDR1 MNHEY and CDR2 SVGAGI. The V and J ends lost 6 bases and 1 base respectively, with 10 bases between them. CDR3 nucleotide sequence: TGTGCCAGCAGCCCGACTAGTTCCTACGAGCAGTACTTC. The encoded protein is CASSPTSSYEQYF.

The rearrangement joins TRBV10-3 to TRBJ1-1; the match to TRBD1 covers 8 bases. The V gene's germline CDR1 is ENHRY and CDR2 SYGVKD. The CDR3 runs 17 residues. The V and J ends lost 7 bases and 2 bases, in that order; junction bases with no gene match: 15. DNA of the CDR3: TGTGCCATCACGGTCAGTGTCGGACAGGGTAGTAACACTGAAGCTTTCTTT. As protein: CAITVSVGQGSNTEAFF.

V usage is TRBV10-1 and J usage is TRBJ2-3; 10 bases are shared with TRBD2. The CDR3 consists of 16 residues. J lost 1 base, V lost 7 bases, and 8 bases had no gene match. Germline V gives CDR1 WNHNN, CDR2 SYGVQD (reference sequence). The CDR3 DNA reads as TGCGCCAGCAAGTGGACTAGCGGTCCTGGCACAGATACGCAGTATTTT. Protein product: CASKWTSGPGTDTQYF.

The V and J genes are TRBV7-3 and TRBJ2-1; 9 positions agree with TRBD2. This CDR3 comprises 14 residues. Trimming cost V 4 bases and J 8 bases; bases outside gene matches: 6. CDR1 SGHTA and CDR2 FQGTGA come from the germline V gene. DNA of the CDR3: TGTGCCAGCAGCTCCGGGACTAGCAAGGATGAGCAGTTCTTC. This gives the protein CASSSGTSKDEQFF.

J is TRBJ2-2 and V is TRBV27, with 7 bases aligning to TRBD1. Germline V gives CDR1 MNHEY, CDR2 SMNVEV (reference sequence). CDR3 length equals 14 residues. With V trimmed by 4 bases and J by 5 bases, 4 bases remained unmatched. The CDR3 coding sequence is TGTGCCAGCAGTTCGCTGACAGGGACCGGGGAGCTGTTTTTT. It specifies CASSSLTGTGELFF.

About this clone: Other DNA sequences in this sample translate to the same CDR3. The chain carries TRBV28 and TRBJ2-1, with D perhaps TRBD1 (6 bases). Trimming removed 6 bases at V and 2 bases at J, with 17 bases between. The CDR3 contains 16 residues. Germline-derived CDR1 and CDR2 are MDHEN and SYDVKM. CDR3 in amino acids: CASREPGPGAYNEQFF. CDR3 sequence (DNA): TGTGCCAGCAGGGAACCGGGACCAGGGGCCTACAATGAGCAGTTCTTC.

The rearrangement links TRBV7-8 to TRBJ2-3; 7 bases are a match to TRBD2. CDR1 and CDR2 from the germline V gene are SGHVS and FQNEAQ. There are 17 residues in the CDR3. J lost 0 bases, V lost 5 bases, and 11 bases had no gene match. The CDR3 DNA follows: TGTGCCAGCAGCCTCCTCGGGGGAGGGCCGAGCACAGATACGCAGTATTTT. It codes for CASSLLGGGPSTDTQYF.

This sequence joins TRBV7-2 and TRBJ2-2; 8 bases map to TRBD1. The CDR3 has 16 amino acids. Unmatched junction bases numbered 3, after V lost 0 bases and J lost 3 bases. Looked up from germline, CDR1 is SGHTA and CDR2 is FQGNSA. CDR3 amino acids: CASSLARGLYTGELFF. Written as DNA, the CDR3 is TGTGCCAGCAGCTTAGCCAGGGGGCTTTACACCGGGGAGCTGTTTTTT. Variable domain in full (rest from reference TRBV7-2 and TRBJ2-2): GAGVSQSPSNKVTEKGKDVELRCDPISGHTALYWYRQSLGQGLEFLIYFQGNSAPDKSGLPSDRFSAERTGGSVSTLTIQRTQQEDSAVYLCASSLARGLYTGELFFGEGSRLTVL.

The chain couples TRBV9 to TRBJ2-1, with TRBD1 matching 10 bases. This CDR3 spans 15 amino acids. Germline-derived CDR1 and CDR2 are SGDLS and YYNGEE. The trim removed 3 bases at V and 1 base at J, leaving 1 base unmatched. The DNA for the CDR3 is TGTGCCAGCAGCGAGGGACAGGGGTCCTACAATGAGCAGTTCTTC. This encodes CASSEGQGSYNEQFF.

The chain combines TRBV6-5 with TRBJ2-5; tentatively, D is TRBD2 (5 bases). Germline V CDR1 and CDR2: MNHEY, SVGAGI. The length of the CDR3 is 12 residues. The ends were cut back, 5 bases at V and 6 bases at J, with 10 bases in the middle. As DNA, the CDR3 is TGTGCCAGCAGTGAGGGCCAGAAGACCCAGTACTTC. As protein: CASSEGQKTQYF.